This T cell receptor (beta chain) is drawn from a study of shared clonotypes between healthy human individuals. The method was immunoSEQ multiplex PCR; TCRdb's version includes in-frame clones alone and lacks a portion of them. Seen here are roughly 2.5 million clones, more than 90% observed once, and the top ten hold around 0.14%. J was trimmed by 0 bases and V by 5 bases; bases with no gene match: 6. CDR1 is LNHDA, CDR2 SQIVND, per germline (reference sequence). The CDR3 extends over 16 amino acids. The TCR was taken from a young man in good health. The sequencing input was naive CD4+ T cells sorted from blood. Stated subset: CD45RA+ positively selected. This rearrangement joins TRBV19 to TRBJ2-1; 8 bases match TRBD2. The CDR3: CASSEPSGSSYNEQFF. The CDR3 DNA reads as TGTGCCAGTAGTGAGCCCAGCGGGAGCTCCTACAATGAGCAGTTCTTC.